This TCR beta chain was recovered during a study of T cells in Graves' hyperthyroidism and ophthalmopathy. Points from the study as a whole: Also found in blood were most expanded thyroid clonotypes above 0.001. Prediction of ophthalmopathy progression came a median roughly 6.6 months pre-onset.

RNA transcripts served as the template for amplifying TCR beta CDR3 regions. First-round RT-PCR of the TCR CDR3 relied on the HTBI primer set. TCRdb fed the multiplex PCR reads into MiXCR, producing one record per CDR3 protein. The sample holds 300,000 to 450,000 distinct CDR3 sequences, under 15% seen once. The CDR3 is made up of 12 amino acids. Germline assignment: CDR1 SQVTM and CDR2 ANQGSEA. With 5 bases removed from V and 4 bases from J, the gap between germline ends came to 12 bases. Points on this clonotype: Antigen specificity is unknown.

The sequencing input was blood. This TCR derives from a woman aged 30 to 39 with Graves' hyperthyroidism. This chain joins TRBV29-1 and TRBJ2-7, with TRBD1 as a possible D gene (5 bases). The DNA of the CDR3 is TGCAGCGTTCTACAAACAGGTTACGAGCAGTACTTC. Translation gives CSVLQTGYEQYF.